A selection of T cell receptor beta chains follows, all from one sample in a study of CD8 T cells in Susac syndrome. One entry per CDR3 protein results from TCRdb running MiXCR on the immunoSEQ multiplex PCR reads. The sample consists of 200,000 to 250,000 distinct CDR3 sequences, about 95% of them appearing once. The sequencing input was CD4+ T cells from PBMCs. These TCRs come from a human donor with multiple sclerosis. CDR3s include the opening cysteine and the closing phenylalanine or tryptophan.

j_call v_call cdr3_aa
TRBJ2-6 TRBV29-1 CSVAHTGFQGVNVLTF
TRBJ1-5 TRBV20-1 CSARDAGGGQPQHF
TRBJ1-1 TRBV30 CAWIGWDTEAFF
TRBJ2-7 TRBV20-1 CSATQTVSSYEQYF
TRBJ2-5 TRBV19 CASRAGEEVETQYF
TRBJ2-7 TRBV20-1 CSAREGAGYEQYF
TRBJ2-7 TRBV20-1 CSAQTGAHEQYF
TRBJ2-1 TRBV5-1 CASSESGTGGTEQFF
TRBJ1-2 TRBV9 CASSVGRGWDGYTF
TRBJ2-3 TRBV2 CASSLPAVTDTQYF
TRBJ2-3 TRBV12-5 CASGRGATDTQYF
TRBJ2-1 TRBV11-2 CASSAVSVGGVHNEQFF
TRBJ2-7 TRBV14 CASSQDLKQGREQYF
TRBJ2-5 TRBV24-1 CATSDWTGGVETQYF
TRBJ2-3 TRBV4-2 CASSQDSGEGRTDTQYF
TRBJ2-6 TRBV29-1 CSVLTGGGGANVLTF
TRBJ1-1 TRBV7-2 CASSIDRAGNTEAFF
TRBJ1-2 TRBV3-1 CASSQVPRAGGYTF
TRBJ2-1 TRBV5-1 CASTTASGSNEQFF
TRBJ1-2 TRBV14 CASSRDRNSYGYTF
TRBJ2-7 TRBV12-5 CASGLSHLSYEQYF
TRBJ1-2 TRBV10-3 CAISLGQGQGVGGYTF
TRBJ2-1 TRBV3-1 CASSQELGGYNEQFF
TRBJ1-2 TRBV18 CASSPLGQIGGYTF
TRBJ2-1 TRBV24-1 CATSDPTGTDEQFF
TRBJ2-5 TRBV2 CASARESQETQYF
- TRBV19 CASSIFGFGQFF
TRBJ2-7 TRBV4-1 CASSHGILDRAYEQYF
TRBJ2-5 TRBV3-1 CASSLQGGSETQYF
TRBJ2-5 TRBV20-1 CSARSTVGETQYF